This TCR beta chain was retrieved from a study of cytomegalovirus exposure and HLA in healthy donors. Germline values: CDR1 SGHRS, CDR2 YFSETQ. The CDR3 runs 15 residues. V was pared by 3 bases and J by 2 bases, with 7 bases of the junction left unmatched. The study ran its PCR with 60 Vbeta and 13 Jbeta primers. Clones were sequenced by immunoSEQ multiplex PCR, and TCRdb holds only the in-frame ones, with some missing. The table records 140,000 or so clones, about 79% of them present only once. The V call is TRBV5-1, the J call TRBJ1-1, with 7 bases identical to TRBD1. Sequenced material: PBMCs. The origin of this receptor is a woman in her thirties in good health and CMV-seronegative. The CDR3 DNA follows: TGCGCCAGCAGCTGGGGGGACAGAGACAACACTGAAGCTTTCTTT. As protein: CASSWGDRDNTEAFF.